This TCR beta chain was sequenced during a study of T cell responses to AZD1222 COVID-19 vaccine (dated by TCRdb to the early 2020s). Notes on the research overall: TCR sequencing covered over 230 trial participants: 200 to 220 given two doses of AZD1222 and around 25 given two doses of MenACWY control vaccine. Trial participants were enrolled by age into 18-55, 56-69 and 70-plus year subgroups, with roughly 160, 29 and 62 TCR-sequenced participants respectively. Broader findings and caveats from the paper: Because no samples from the day 14 peak response were available, repertoires could be characterized only after the peak T cell response. CD4 TCRs associated with the vaccine covered the entire spike protein, and the dominant responses were in regions 160-218 and 743-854. Only five to seven AZD1222 recipients were SARS-CoV-2 seropositive at baseline, limiting conclusions about previously exposed vaccinees. In the small 56-69-year group, the increase in depth fell short of significance, most likely because of low power. Reportedly, almost half of the unique spike-specific TCRs recognized epitopes lying outside the regions that are mutated in the B.1.351 and B.1.1.7 variants. After two AZD1222 doses, both the breadth and the depth of spike-specific TCRs were significantly higher than at day 0 and than in MenACWY recipients. Participants were mostly white British and included more females than males, and it was suggested by the authors that clonal diversity may have been underestimated.

Interpreted using the paper, the time point label stands for: about 28 days (+/-7) after the second vaccine dose. AZD1222 recipients whose second dose came at about 4 weeks and those whose second dose came at about 12 weeks were combined into one group, since spike-specific TCR depth and breadth did not differ between the two schedules. The vaccinee samples were drawn from two UK trials, COV001 and COV002, one of which was a single-blind randomized controlled phase 2/3 trial testing AZD1222 (ChAdOx1 nCoV-19) in healthy adults. For TCRbeta chain sequencing, PBMC samples from trial participants were taken at day 0 and at day 28 after the second dose. As regards this clone: Its binding antigen is unknown. Per-nucleotide qualities are absent, and no much larger clonotype sits a single base away.

In the germline V gene (reference sequence), CDR1 corresponds to WNHNN and CDR2 to SYGVQD. Spanning cysteine to phenylalanine, the CDR3 consists of 14 amino acids. The sequence is cut down to CDR3 DNA, 42 bases in frame from base 1. Unmatched junction bases come to 5, with V trimmed by 2 bases and J by 8 bases. The CDR3 regions of human TCRbeta chains were analyzed by immunosequencing. On the authors' methods: TCRs in the repertoires were matched against a reference library of SARS-CoV-2-specific TCRs that had been generated with the MIRA antigen-specificity platform. Breadth was defined as the fraction of unique TCRs that were SARS-CoV-2-associated. Depth was defined as the fraction of total T cells that were SARS-CoV-2-associated. Each spike-specific TCR was assigned to its reactive spike region and to a CD4 or CD8 class using the MIRA data. Log10-transformed breadth and depth values were compared by one-way ANOVA with Sidak's multiple comparisons tests. Not all clones reach the TCRdb copy of this immuneACCESS table, which keeps in-frame sequences only. Checked studies attribute under half of the gap to unresolved V genes and leave the rest unexplained. V and J calls and clone size are given by that table; D and trimming were obtained from the DNA. Here the sample has 180,000 or so clones; about 91% occur a single time. The top ten constitute 1.3% of the sample.

The V gene is TRBV10-1 and the J gene is TRBJ1-1; 10 middle bases align to TRBD1. The source is an adult who received the AZD1222 COVID-19 vaccine. The sequences come from peripheral blood, collected 28 days after the second AZD1222 dose. The CDR3 region reads CASSEDRGRVEAFF. The nucleotide sequence is TGCGCCAGCAGTGAGGACAGGGGGCGAGTAGAAGCTTTCTTT.